The sequence of this T cell receptor beta chain was determined in a study of blood T cell repertoires in COVID-19. Study information: From T cells, B-cell-depleted T cells, or PBMCs came the material, which was cDNA or gDNA.

This clone has only a few counts. This table comes from immunoSEQ multiplex PCR, and its TCRdb copy is limited to in-frame clones, with some not included. The top ten clones hold roughly 5% of a sample with 290,000 or so clones, 65% to 90% of them seen once. V was trimmed by 0 bases and J by 3 bases, leaving 12 bases between them. The CDR3 totals 15 residues. The germline gives CDR1 SGHDT, CDR2 YYEEEE. The clonotype comes from a man in his fifties or sixties with active or convalescent COVID-19. The sample comprised peripheral blood. This sequence joins TRBV5-6 and TRBJ1-2; D is unclear. CDR3 DNA: TGTGCCAGCAGCTTGGGACTTACCCCGGACTATGGCTACACCTTC. Residues: CASSLGLTPDYGYTF.